The present T cell receptor beta chain was sequenced within a study of patients and donors after allogeneic stem cell transplantation. V lost 6 bases, J lost 5 bases, and 13 bases lay in between. The CDR3 runs to 14 residues. CDR1 ENHRY and CDR2 SYGVKD come from the germline V gene. TCRdb used MiXCR to reprocess the RT-PCR reads, holding one entry per CDR3 protein. The sample lists roughly 880,000 distinct CDR3 sequences, roughly 18% occurring once. The specimen was blood, either unsorted or a sorted T cell fraction (not recorded which). The chain carries TRBV10-3 and TRBJ2-2; possible D gene TRBD2, 6 bases. The origin of this receptor is a human donor who was either an allogeneic HSCT recipient or a stem cell or donor lymphocyte infusion donor (not recorded which). It is not recorded whose cells these are; they may come from a transplant donor. CDR3 sequence: CAISLPGLTGELFF. Here the CDR3 DNA reads TGTGCCATCAGCCTCCCGGGACTGACCGGGGAGCTGTTTTTT.